The 20 T cell receptor beta chains below all came from one sample that was sequenced in a study of response to subunit inactivated influenza vaccine (dated by TCRdb to the late 2010s). The method was RT-PCR. Sequenced using an Illumina HiSeq 2500. TCRdb reran the public reads through fastp at Q25 and MiXCR, keeping productive beta chains. Each record represents a unique CDR3 protein, reported with the most common genes and DNA among its rows. In this sample the table shows approximately 530,000 distinct CDR3 sequences, roughly 7.6% of which occur a single time. Around 13% of the sample is taken by the ten largest. The input for sequencing was PBMCs from blood, taken about 23 months after vaccination. The receptors come from a man aged 50 to 75 who received an inactivated influenza vaccine. Donor details come from another sample of the same person, matched by shared clones.

In this sample, this clonotype turned up a few times. One junction end disagrees with the germline gene, perhaps due to a read error. The chain couples TRBV7-2 to TRBJ2-3, with 9 positions matching TRBD2. This CDR3 is built from 15 residues. Germline loops: CDR1 SGHTA, CDR2 FQGNSA. CDR3 in DNA: TGTGCCAGCAGCCTAGCGGGACAGACCACAGATACGCAGTATTTT. As protein: CASSLAGQTTDTQYF.

This clonotype was recorded at least ten times. The chain combines TRBV12-3 or TRBV12-4 with TRBJ1-6; 7 positions agree with TRBD1. CDR3 length: 14 residues. The J segment lost 7 bases and the V segment lost 7 bases, leaving 7 bases of the junction unmatched. Here the CDR3 reads CASNRGVGNSPLHF. In nucleotides, the CDR3 is TGTGCCAGCAACAGGGGAGTAGGGAATTCACCCCTCCACTTT.

This clonotype was observed many times. J is TRBJ1-6 and V is TRBV9; D remains unclear. With 0 bases removed from V and 4 bases from J, the gap between germline ends came to 5 bases. Germline V lookup: CDR1 SGDLS, CDR2 YYNGEE. The CDR3 contains 14 residues. The CDR3: CASSVEQYNSPLHF. CDR3 coding DNA: TGTGCCAGCAGCGTAGAGCAGTATAATTCACCCCTCCACTTT.

This clonotype appeared many times. The chain has TRBV20-1 and TRBJ1-2; no firm D call. Germline V gives CDR1 DFQATT, CDR2 SNEGSKA (reference sequence). Trimming shortened V by 0 bases and J by 6 bases, and 11 bases separated the two germline ends. The length of the CDR3 is 13 residues. The CDR3 DNA sequence: TGCAGTGCTAGAGATTTTGGATCTCATGGCTACACCTTC. Translation gives CSARDFGSHGYTF.

The J gene is TRBJ1-1, the V gene TRBV12-3 or TRBV12-4; the D is unclear. This CDR3 has 14 residues. V dropped 6 bases and J dropped 3 bases, with 14 bases sitting between them. The CDR3 loop is CASRQYLRDTEAFF. The CDR3 nucleotides read TGTGCCAGCAGACAATACCTTCGGGACACTGAAGCTTTCTTT.

This clonotype was observed many times. The V and J genes are TRBV10-3 and TRBJ1-2, with D perhaps matching TRBD1 (6 bases). The CDR3 loop spans 13 amino acids. Trimming took 0 bases from V and 8 from J, leaving 10 bases between them. Germline V CDR1 and CDR2: ENHRY, SYGVKD. The CDR3 loop is CAISESTGLGYTF. CDR3 sequence (DNA): TGTGCCATCAGTGAGTCTACAGGGCTAGGCTACACCTTC.

The gene calls are TRBV29-1 and TRBJ2-1; 8 bases map to TRBD1. The CDR3 sequence is 17 residues long. V lost 0 bases and J lost 4; bases outside the gene matches: 11. Germline values: CDR1 SQVTM, CDR2 ANQGSEA. CDR3 region: CSVEDPGGQGAYNEQFF. The CDR3 nucleotides read TGCAGCGTTGAAGATCCAGGGGGCCAGGGGGCTTACAATGAGCAGTTCTTC.

This clonotype was recorded a few times. The chain couples TRBV11-2 to TRBJ2-7; the D is unclear. This CDR3 has 12 amino acids. Per germline, CDR1 SGHAT and CDR2 FQNNGV. V was pared by 5 bases and J by 1 base, with 6 bases between. In nucleotides, the CDR3 is TGTGCCAGCAGCCCCTATTCCTACGAGCAGTACTTC. Protein: CASSPYSYEQYF.

The chain couples TRBV6-2 or TRBV6-3 to TRBJ2-7, with TRBD1 matching over 9 bases. Germline CDR1 MNHEY, CDR2 SVGEGT. The CDR3 runs to 14 residues. Trimming took 7 bases from V and 2 from J; bases not matched to a gene: 6. DNA of the CDR3: TGTGCCAGCATCCGGGACAGGGCGACCTACGAGCAGTACTTC. Protein sequence: CASIRDRATYEQYF.

The chain couples TRBV20-1 to TRBJ2-2; tentatively, D is TRBD2 (5 bases). CDR3 size: 14 residues. Between the trimmed V and J ends, which lost 2 bases and 8 bases, there was a span of 15 bases. Germline loops: CDR1 DFQATT, CDR2 SNEGSKA (reference sequence). The CDR3 protein is CSARPGGYAGELFF. The CDR3 DNA follows: TGCAGTGCTAGACCCGGAGGCTACGCTGGGGAGCTGTTTTTT.

This clonotype was observed a few times. The chain links TRBV5-1 to TRBJ1-1; TRBD1 is a possible D gene (6 bases). The germline CDR1 and CDR2 sequences are SGHRS and YFSETQ. V was cut by 4 bases and J by 5 bases, with 15 bases left in between. CDR3 size: 14 residues. The CDR3 DNA follows: TGCGCCAGCAGCCTAAGACAGGCTTCAACTGAAGCTTTCTTT. This translates into CASSLRQASTEAFF.

This clonotype was seen at least ten times. V gene TRBV5-1 combines with J gene TRBJ2-2, with D tentatively TRBD1 (6 bases). This CDR3 comprises 16 residues. The V end lost 0 bases, the J end lost 4 bases, and 13 bases lay between the germline ends. Germline V lookup: CDR1 SGHRS, CDR2 YFSETQ. The CDR3 nucleotides are TGCGCCAGCAGCTTGGTTCAGGGGAAGCCCACCGGGGAGCTGTTTTTT. Encoded protein: CASSLVQGKPTGELFF.

The chain has TRBV29-1 and TRBJ1-4, with 9 positions matching TRBD1. This CDR3 is built from 15 residues. From germline, CDR1 is SQVTM and CDR2 ANQGSEA. Trimming removed 8 bases from V and 8 bases from J; junction bases left unmatched: 15. DNA of the CDR3: TGCAGCTTCTCCCTAACCGGACAGGGGAGGGAAAAACTGTTTTTT. Residues: CSFSLTGQGREKLFF.

This chain joins TRBV28 and TRBJ1-1; D gene unclear. Trimming cost V 3 bases and J 12 bases, with 17 bases left between them. Germline CDR1 MDHEN, CDR2 SYDVKM. The CDR3 extends over 13 amino acids. The chain's CDR3 is CASSLPSVRLTFF. CDR3 in DNA: TGTGCCAGCAGTTTGCCTTCGGTGAGGCTGACTTTCTTT.

The table lists this clonotype with a few counts. The CDR3 nucleotides read TGTGCCAGCAGCCCCCCTAATAGCGGGGGGGCCGCTACGCAGTATTTT. Amino acids: CASSPPNSGGAATQYF. This chain links TRBV3-1 with TRBJ2-3, with 11 bases matching TRBD2. CDR3 size: 16 residues. Unmatched junction bases numbered 11, after V lost 4 bases and J lost 8 bases. Germline V gene sequence: CDR1 LGHDT, CDR2 YNNKEL (reference sequence).

This clonotype was counted between two and nine times. The chain employs TRBV18 and TRBJ1-1; TRBD1 matches at 8 bases. The CDR3 has 15 amino acids. V shed 3 bases and J 1 base; nucleotides not matched to a gene: 4. The germline CDR1 and CDR2 sequences are KGHSH and LQKENI. The CDR3 DNA sequence: TGTGCCAGCTCACCGGGACAGGTAGAGAACACTGAAGCTTTCTTT. Translating gives CASSPGQVENTEAFF.

The chain couples TRBV10-3 to TRBJ2-5, with D tentatively TRBD2 (5 bases). Germline lookup yields CDR1 ENHRY and CDR2 SYGVKD. This CDR3 is 14 amino acids long. V lost 0 bases to trimming and J lost 2 bases, with 7 bases between them. The DNA for the CDR3 is TGTGCCATCAGTGAGTCGTCGGGGCAAGAGACCCAGTACTTC. Its protein is CAISESSGQETQYF.

The table lists this clonotype with many counts. The CDR3 here is CASSRPGLVNEQFF. The CDR3 coding sequence is TGTGCCAGTTCAAGACCGGGACTAGTCAATGAGCAGTTCTTC. The genes are TRBV10-3 and TRBJ2-1; 8 positions agree with TRBD2. CDR3 size: 14 residues. V was clipped by 10 bases and J by 6 bases; unmatched bases: 11. Germline lookup yields CDR1 ENHRY and CDR2 SYGVKD.

This clonotype was detected many times. The V call is TRBV5-6, the J call TRBJ2-2; 12 bases map to TRBD2. This CDR3 comprises 16 residues. Germline assignment: CDR1 SGHDT and CDR2 YYEEEE. V lost 3 bases and J lost 2; bases outside the gene matches: 2. DNA for the CDR3: TGTGCCAGCAGCTCGACTAGCGGGGGTAACACCGGGGAGCTGTTTTTT. Translating gives CASSSTSGGNTGELFF.

The V and J genes are TRBV4-1 and TRBJ1-1, with a possible D match to TRBD1 (6 bases). V was trimmed by 2 bases and J by 11 bases, leaving 18 bases between them. The germline V gene encodes CDR1 MGHRA and CDR2 YSYEKL. CDR3 length equals 14 residues. CDR3 protein: CASSQQWTAAQAFF. CDR3 in DNA: TGCGCCAGCAGCCAACAATGGACAGCGGCCCAGGCTTTCTTT.